One sample yielded the 31 T cell receptor beta chains listed below, sequenced in a study of shared clonotypes between healthy human individuals. The table came from immunoSEQ multiplex PCR; TCRdb's copy has only in-frame clones and leaves some out. This table holds approximately 510,000 clones, 75% to 85% found once. Material: PBMCs. The receptors stem from a woman aged 40 to 50 in good health. Some clones in this sample may be carry-over from other donors' samples.

This sequence joins TRBV11-2 and TRBJ2-1; D unclear. Germline V gives CDR1 SGHAT, CDR2 FQNNGV. The CDR3 covers 16 residues. V was cut by 4 bases and J by 6 bases, with 19 bases left in between. This chain's CDR3 is CASSSSRANWPNEQFF. The DNA of the CDR3 is TGTGCCAGCAGCTCGTCCCGGGCCAACTGGCCCAATGAGCAGTTCTTC.

J is TRBJ2-7 and V is TRBV15; possibly TRBD2 for D (5 bases). Trimming cost V 0 bases and J 4 bases, with 7 bases left between them. The CDR3 contains 13 residues. From germline, CDR1 is LNHNV and CDR2 YYDKDF (reference sequence). The CDR3 sequence: CATSREGRYEQYF. The CDR3 DNA reads TGTGCCACCAGCAGAGAGGGGAGATACGAGCAGTACTTC.

The sample holds many counts of this clone. This rearrangement joins TRBV28 to TRBJ2-7; TRBD1 or TRBD2 may be the D gene (5 bases each). Germline V lookup: CDR1 MDHEN, CDR2 SYDVKM. V lost 8 bases and J lost 4, with 15 bases in between. The CDR3 runs to 13 residues. The CDR3 DNA follows: TGTGCCAGCCGCCGGGGCAGGCAGTACGAGCAGTACTTC. Translating it yields CASRRGRQYEQYF.

The rearrangement joins TRBV28 to TRBJ2-1; TRBD2 matches at 9 bases. CDR1 and CDR2 from the germline V gene are MDHEN and SYDVKM. Trimming cost V 6 bases and J 0 bases; bases outside gene matches: 6. This CDR3 is 16 amino acids long. CDR3 sequence (DNA): TGTGCCAGCAGGTTTGATAGCGGGAGCTCCTACAATGAGCAGTTCTTC. Its protein is CASRFDSGSSYNEQFF. The full variable domain, completed using reference TRBV28 and TRBJ2-1, is DVKVTQSSRYLVKRTGEKVFLECVQDMDHENMFWYRQDPGLGLRLIYFSYDVKMKEKGDIPEGYSVSREKKERFSLILESASTNQTSMYLCASRFDSGSSYNEQFFGPGTRLTVL.

This chain joins TRBV5-4 and TRBJ2-1; TRBD2 matches 8 bases. Trimming removed 3 bases from V and 6 bases from J; junction bases left unmatched: 8. Germline V CDR1 and CDR2: SGHNT, YYREEE (reference sequence). The length of the CDR3 is 15 residues. Here the CDR3 DNA reads TGTGCCAGCAGCTCGCCGGGACTAGACCCCAATGAGCAGTTCTTC. This encodes CASSSPGLDPNEQFF.

This clone appeared once. The chain joins TRBV11-2 to TRBJ1-2; TRBD1 aligns across 8 bases. This CDR3 is 14 amino acids long. Trimming at V came to 7 bases and at J to 3 bases, leaving 7 bases not matched to a gene. Germline CDR1 reads SGHAT; CDR2 reads FQNNGV. The CDR3, as DNA: TGTGCCAGCACCCCCGGACAGGGCTACTATGGCTACACCTTC. Protein product: CASTPGQGYYGYTF.

There are a few counts of this clone. The junction departs from germline at one end; a sequencing error may be responsible. The chain uses TRBV20-1 and TRBJ2-7, with D maybe TRBD1 (5 bases). In germline, CDR1 is DFQATT, CDR2 SNEGSKA (reference sequence). The CDR3 extends over 9 amino acids. CDR3 sequence reads: CSPLLGTGF. The CDR3 coding sequence is TGCAGTCCCCTACTGGGCACAGGCTTC.

V is TRBV27 and J is TRBJ1-1, with TRBD1 matching over 8 bases. Trimming took 4 bases from V and 1 from J; bases not matched to a gene: 8. The CDR3 is 16 amino acids. CDR1 and CDR2 from the germline V gene are MNHEY and SMNVEV (reference sequence). In DNA, the CDR3 is TGTGCCAGCAGTTCCCCATCTGGGACAGGGAACACTGAAGCTTTCTTT. Encoded protein: CASSSPSGTGNTEAFF.

The table lists this clone with many counts. The chain employs TRBV2 and TRBJ2-2; possibly TRBD2 for D (6 bases). Germline-derived CDR1 and CDR2 are SNHLY and FYNNEI. V gave up 6 bases and J gave up 7 bases, with 15 bases separating them. The CDR3 runs to 14 residues. The DNA of the CDR3 is TGTGCCAGCAGGAGGGACTCGAGGATCGGGGAGCTGTTTTTT. This gives the protein CASRRDSRIGELFF.

The chain combines TRBV4-2 with TRBJ2-1; possible D gene TRBD2, 6 bases. CDR3 length: 18 residues. The V and J ends lost 2 bases and 1 base respectively, with 18 bases between them. Looked up from germline, CDR1 is LGHNA and CDR2 is YNFKEQ. Here the CDR3 reads CASSQQQNRDLSYNEQFF. The CDR3 nucleotides read TGTGCCAGCAGCCAACAACAAAACCGGGACTTGTCCTACAATGAGCAGTTCTTC.

The chain's CDR3 is CASSLGTTYKETQYF. The CDR3 DNA is TGCGCCAGCAGCTTGGGGACTACCTACAAAGAGACCCAGTACTTC. The chain combines TRBV5-1 with TRBJ2-5; tentative D call: TRBD2 (6 bases). The CDR3 contains 15 residues. From germline, CDR1 is SGHRS and CDR2 YFSETQ. Trimming removed 0 bases from V and 3 bases from J, with 12 bases in between.

The chain recombines TRBV27 with TRBJ2-7; D ambiguous. The CDR3 length is 13 residues. Germline CDR1 is MNHEY and CDR2 is SMNVEV (reference sequence). Trimming removed 5 bases from V and 2 bases from J, with 10 bases in between. CDR3 bases: TGTGCCAGCAGTCAGGACGGAGCCTACGAGCAGTACTTC. Protein sequence: CASSQDGAYEQYF.

The rearrangement links TRBV7-6 to TRBJ2-5, with D maybe TRBD2 (5 bases). Germline loops: CDR1 SGHVS, CDR2 FNYEAQ. Trimming pared 5 bases from V and 2 bases from J, leaving 12 bases between. The CDR3 totals 14 residues. The DNA of the CDR3 is TGTGCCAGCAGCCTGCCGGGGTTTCAAGAGACCCAGTACTTC. This sequence encodes CASSLPGFQETQYF.

The chain carries TRBV19 and TRBJ1-5; 8 nucleotides agree with TRBD1. From germline, CDR1 is LNHDA and CDR2 SQIVND (reference sequence). The junction had 7 bases not matched to a gene; V was cut back by 8 bases and J by 4 bases. CDR3 size: 14 residues. The DNA of the CDR3 is TGTGCCAGTGTCTTGCGGACAGGGAATCAGCCCCAGCATTTT. This translates into CASVLRTGNQPQHF.

The rearrangement uses TRBV10-3 and TRBJ1-1, with D possibly TRBD1 on 5 matching bases. CDR1 is ENHRY and CDR2 is SYGVKD in the germline V gene. The CDR3 has 15 residues. Trimming took off 2 bases at V and 3 bases at J, with 13 bases between the two ends. CDR3 nucleotide sequence: TGTGCCATCAGTGAGAGGGAGGGGAGTGACACTGAAGCTTTCTTT. Protein: CAISEREGSDTEAFF.

The chain employs TRBV27 and TRBJ2-7; D ambiguous. The CDR3 extends over 15 amino acids. Trimming took 0 bases from V and 0 from J, leaving 9 bases between them. Germline V gives CDR1 MNHEY, CDR2 SMNVEV (reference sequence). The CDR3 region is CASSLSVSSSYEQYF. In nucleotides, the CDR3 is TGTGCCAGCAGTTTATCTGTCTCCTCCTCCTACGAGCAGTACTTC.

This chain joins TRBV10-3 and TRBJ1-3; D is perhaps TRBD1 (6 bases). Trimming stripped 0 bases from V and 0 bases from J, with 9 bases between. Per germline, CDR1 ENHRY and CDR2 SYGVKD. The CDR3 runs 16 residues. CDR3 coding DNA: TGTGCCATCAGTGAGTCGGGAGGGGGCTCTGGAAACACCATATATTTT. Amino acid sequence: CAISESGGGSGNTIYF.

The rearrangement uses TRBV19 and TRBJ2-7; 9 positions match TRBD1. The CDR3 length is 15 residues. J gave up 7 bases and V 3 bases, and 10 bases lay outside the gene matches. Germline CDR1 and CDR2: LNHDA and SQIVND (reference sequence). DNA of the CDR3: TGTGCCAGTAGTATGCAGGGACAGGGTTTCGGAGAGCAGTACTTC. Translating it yields CASSMQGQGFGEQYF.

The rearrangement links TRBV18 to TRBJ1-4; D possibly corresponds to TRBD1 (6 bases). The CDR3 covers 15 residues. In germline, CDR1 is KGHSH, CDR2 LQKENI. Trimming cost V 4 bases and J 5 bases, with 14 bases left between them. The CDR3 DNA is TGTGCCAGCTCACTCCCCGGGCAGGGGAATGAAAAACTGTTTTTT. It codes for CASSLPGQGNEKLFF.

This clone was counted between two and nine times. The V and J genes are TRBV5-1 and TRBJ2-1, with 7 bases that match TRBD2. J gave up 1 base and V 0 bases, and 4 bases lay outside the gene matches. CDR1 and CDR2 (germline): SGHRS, YFSETQ. There are 16 residues in the CDR3. The CDR3 is CASSLAPAGSYNEQFF. In DNA form, the CDR3 reads TGCGCCAGCAGCTTGGCACCAGCGGGGTCCTACAATGAGCAGTTCTTC.

This clone was observed many times. As DNA, the CDR3 is TGTGCCAGCAGCCTACTCGGACAGGGGAGCGACCTGAATGCTTTCTTT. The encoded protein is CASSLLGQGSDLNAFF. This chain connects TRBV11-1 to TRBJ1-1; TRBD1 aligns across 9 bases. The CDR3 spans 16 residues. After removal of 5 bases from V and 11 bases from J, the junction contained 18 bases not matched to a gene. Germline V gives CDR1 SGHAT, CDR2 FQDESV (reference sequence).

The V and J genes are TRBV5-8 and TRBJ1-2; no clear D. The CDR3 consists of 14 residues. V lost 0 bases and J lost 2, with 8 bases in between. CDR1 SGHTS and CDR2 YDEGEE come from the germline V gene. CDR3 nucleotide sequence: TGTGCCAGCAGCTTGGTGGTCAAAAACTATGGCTACACCTTC. It codes for CASSLVVKNYGYTF.

The rearrangement joins TRBV15 to TRBJ2-5; a weak D match, TRBD1 (6 bases). Trimming took off 0 bases at V and 5 bases at J, with 13 bases between the two ends. Germline loops: CDR1 LNHNV, CDR2 YYDKDF (reference sequence). The CDR3 runs 15 residues. In nucleotides, the CDR3 is TGTGCCACCAGCAGAGAAGGGGGACGGTGGGAGACCCAGTACTTC. Protein: CATSREGGRWETQYF.

The gene calls are TRBV5-4 and TRBJ2-1, with 7 bases that match TRBD2. Germline V CDR1 and CDR2: SGHNT, YYREEE (reference sequence). The CDR3 is 16 residues long. J gave up 2 bases and V 2 bases, and 7 bases lay outside the gene matches. For the CDR3, the DNA is TGTGCCAGCAGCTTCTTGGCTAGCGGCCCCTACAATGAGCAGTTCTTC. Protein product: CASSFLASGPYNEQFF.

The chain recombines TRBV9 with TRBJ2-2; perhaps TRBD2 as D (5 bases). The germline CDR1 and CDR2 sequences are SGDLS and YYNGEE. The V end lost 4 bases, the J end lost 7 bases, and 17 bases lay between the germline ends. This CDR3 has 15 amino acids. CDR3 nucleotide sequence: TGTGCCAGCAGCCTCGCGTCATTCGGGGACGGGGAGCTGTTTTTT. This encodes CASSLASFGDGELFF.

The chain links TRBV28 to TRBJ2-7; no clear D gene. Between the trimmed V and J ends, which lost 5 bases and 6 bases, there was a span of 8 bases. The CDR3 totals 11 residues. Germline V gives CDR1 MDHEN, CDR2 SYDVKM. Here the CDR3 DNA reads TGTGCCAGCAGTGCCCGCGGCGAGCAGTACTTC. Its translation is CASSARGEQYF.

The chain links TRBV6-4 to TRBJ1-2; 7 nucleotides align to TRBD1. Germline V gene lookup returns CDR1 MRHNA and CDR2 SNTAGT. The CDR3 is 14 amino acids. J lost 4 bases, V lost 7 bases, and 9 bases had no gene match. CDR3 sequence (DNA): TGTGCCAGCAACGACAGGGAGGGCATCTATGGCTACACCTTC. This sequence encodes CASNDREGIYGYTF.

This clone has only a few counts. Sequence at one end of the junction differs from germline and may be a read error. The chain is built from TRBV4-2 and TRBJ2-3; 12 nucleotides align to TRBD2. Germline-derived CDR1 and CDR2 are LGHNA and YNFKEQ. This CDR3 region has 16 residues. CDR3 in DNA: TGTGCCAGCAGTCAAGCCCTAGCGGGAGGGCCAGATACGCAGTATTTT. This gives the protein CASSQALAGGPDTQYF.

The CDR3 DNA reads as TGCAGCGTTGTCGGCGGGAACTACAATGAGCAGTTCTTC. Translating gives CSVVGGNYNEQFF. This chain links TRBV29-1 with TRBJ2-1, with a tentative D call TRBD2 (6 bases). The length of the CDR3 is 13 residues. Germline V lookup: CDR1 SQVTM, CDR2 ANQGSEA. V was pared by 4 bases and J by 3 bases, with 10 bases between.

The CDR3 bases are TGCGCCAGCAGCCCAACGGAAGGGGCCAACGTCCTGACTTTC. Translation gives CASSPTEGANVLTF. The rearrangement uses TRBV4-3 and TRBJ2-6; D not resolved. This CDR3 is 14 amino acids long. CDR1 and CDR2 (germline): LGHNA, YSLEER. Trimming removed 4 bases at V and 4 bases at J, with 8 bases between.

The genes are TRBV30 and TRBJ2-1; TRBD2 matches at 9 bases. The CDR3 has 14 residues. Germline V gene sequence: CDR1 GTSNPN, CDR2 SVGIG (reference sequence). Trimming took 8 bases from V and 9 from J; bases not matched to a gene: 14. Here the CDR3 DNA reads TGTGCCCAACTTAGCGGGAGTGGGGTTGGTGAGCAGTTCTTC. Amino acid sequence: CAQLSGSGVGEQFF.